The 21 T cell receptor beta chains below all came from one sample that was sequenced in a study of blood T cell repertoires in COVID-19. The assay was immunoSEQ multiplex PCR, and TCRdb's table has in-frame clones only and misses some. The repertoire holds roughly 200,000 clones, approximately 90% seen once, with roughly 10% in the top ten. The sequenced material came from peripheral blood. The receptors shown here come from a woman in her fifties or sixties with COVID-19, enrolled during active disease.

This clone turned up a few times. The chain has TRBV12-5 and TRBJ1-2, with 10 bases fitting TRBD1. The CDR3 spans 15 residues. Germline V gene data show CDR1 as LGHNT and CDR2 as FRNRAP. J was trimmed by 7 bases and V by 5 bases; bases with no gene match: 10. The DNA for the CDR3 is TGTGCTAGTGGTCCCGACTCAGACAGGGGGCCTGGCTACACCTTC. This gives the protein CASGPDSDRGPGYTF.

This rearrangement joins TRBV27 to TRBJ1-5; unclear D gene. The CDR3 has 14 residues. Trimming took 2 bases from V and 0 from J, leaving 5 bases between them. Germline lookup yields CDR1 MNHEY and CDR2 SMNVEV (reference sequence). The DNA for the CDR3 is TGTGCCAGCAGTTTAGTCTTTAGCAATCAGCCCCAGCATTTT. Translating gives CASSLVFSNQPQHF.

V is TRBV9 and J is TRBJ2-5, with TRBD2 as a possible D gene (6 bases). The CDR3 is made up of 14 amino acids. CDR1 and CDR2 (germline): SGDLS, YYNGEE. The V gene lost 0 bases and the J gene lost 3 bases, with 9 bases spanning the gap. As DNA, the CDR3 is TGTGCCAGCAGCGTAGTCGGAGGGGAAGAGACCCAGTACTTC. Its protein is CASSVVGGEETQYF.

This chain connects TRBV4-1 to TRBJ2-1; 7 positions match TRBD2. Trimming at V came to 2 bases and at J to 5 bases, leaving 21 bases not matched to a gene. Germline values: CDR1 MGHRA, CDR2 YSYEKL. The CDR3 contains 20 residues. The CDR3 DNA reads TGCGCCAGCAGCCAATCCTGGGCCGCGTCAGGGCTAGCGGACCACAATGAGCAGTTCTTC. Protein: CASSQSWAASGLADHNEQFF.

The rearrangement links TRBV18 to TRBJ1-5; D is unclear. Germline V gene sequence: CDR1 KGHSH, CDR2 LQKENI. Trimming pared 4 bases from V and 8 bases from J, leaving 12 bases between. The CDR3 contains 13 residues. The CDR3 is CASSRLGEEPQHF. As DNA, the CDR3 is TGTGCCAGCTCACGCCTCGGCGAGGAGCCCCAGCATTTT.

The V call is TRBV25-1, the J call TRBJ2-4, with TRBD1 matching over 10 bases. This CDR3 spans 14 amino acids. Germline values: CDR1 MGHDK, CDR2 SYGVNS. Trimming at V came to 5 bases and at J to 7 bases, leaving 5 bases not matched to a gene. This chain's CDR3 is CASSPDRGLNIQYF. CDR3 nucleotide sequence: TGTGCCAGCAGTCCCGACAGGGGGCTTAACATTCAGTACTTC.

This rearrangement joins TRBV7-8 to TRBJ2-7, with D unresolved. The CDR3 is 15 amino acids. Germline lookup yields CDR1 SGHVS and CDR2 FQNEAQ. The V and J ends lost 5 bases and 4 bases respectively, with 18 bases between them. The CDR3 is CASSLRSNLPYEQYF. The DNA for the CDR3 is TGTGCCAGCAGCCTCCGGTCGAACTTGCCTTACGAGCAGTACTTC.

The chain recombines TRBV5-1 with TRBJ2-2, with 11 nucleotides matching TRBD1. The CDR3 is 16 amino acids. J lost 5 bases, V lost 4 bases, and 7 bases had no gene match. The V gene's germline CDR1 is SGHRS and CDR2 YFSETQ. CDR3 residues: CASSPGQGARTGELFF. For the CDR3, the DNA is TGCGCCAGCAGCCCAGGACAGGGGGCGAGGACCGGGGAGCTGTTTTTT.

This clone was seen a single time. V is TRBV5-1 and J is TRBJ2-1, with TRBD2 identical over 8 bases. The CDR3 runs to 17 residues. The V gene's germline CDR1 is SGHRS and CDR2 YFSETQ. J gave up 6 bases and V 0 bases, and 11 bases lay outside the gene matches. The DNA of the CDR3 is TGCGCCAGCAGCTTGGTAATCTCCGGGACTAGGGGCAATGAGCAGTTCTTC. Protein: CASSLVISGTRGNEQFF.

This chain links TRBV27 with TRBJ2-7; the match to TRBD1 covers 10 bases. The germline CDR1 and CDR2 sequences are MNHEY and SMNVEV (reference sequence). The CDR3 length is 15 residues. V lost 7 bases to trimming and J lost 1 base; unmatched junction nucleotides: 7. CDR3 in DNA: TGTGCCAGCACCCTTCGACAGGGGGCTTCCTACGAGCAGTACTTC. It specifies CASTLRQGASYEQYF.

This clone was seen only once. The chain has TRBV5-6 and TRBJ2-3, with a weak D call TRBD2 (5 bases). The CDR3 totals 16 residues. The V gene lost 4 bases and the J gene lost 1 base, with 16 bases spanning the gap. CDR1 SGHDT and CDR2 YYEEEE come from the germline V gene. The CDR3 loop reads CASSNPRGWGTDTQYF. DNA for the CDR3: TGTGCCAGCAGCAATCCTAGAGGGTGGGGCACAGATACGCAGTATTTT. The variable domain in full, with the rest retrieved from reference TRBV5-6 and TRBJ2-3, is DAGVTQSPTHLIKTRGQQVTLRCSPKSGHDTVSWYQQALGQGPQFIFQYYEEEERQRGNFPDRFSGHQFPNYSSELNVNALLLGDSALYLCASSNPRGWGTDTQYFGPGTRLTVL.

The gene calls are TRBV27 and TRBJ2-5, with 12 bases identical to TRBD2. This CDR3 comprises 15 residues. Trimming took 4 bases from V and 6 from J; bases not matched to a gene: 6. In germline, CDR1 is MNHEY, CDR2 SMNVEV (reference sequence). In DNA, the CDR3 is TGTGCCAGCAGTTCTGGACTAGCGGGGTCCAAGACCCAGTACTTC. The encoded protein is CASSSGLAGSKTQYF.

The chain employs TRBV19 and TRBJ1-5, with D perhaps matching TRBD1 (6 bases). In germline, CDR1 is LNHDA, CDR2 SQIVND (reference sequence). Trimming pared 5 bases from V and 5 bases from J, leaving 16 bases between. The CDR3 has 15 residues. CDR3 DNA sequence: TGTGCCAGTAGTGTACAGGGTTTTCGGGATCAGCCCCAGCATTTT. Translation: CASSVQGFRDQPQHF.

This chain connects TRBV6-5 to TRBJ1-2, with 10 bases lining up with TRBD1. This CDR3 contains 14 residues. Germline assignment: CDR1 MNHEY and CDR2 SVGAGI. Unmatched junction bases numbered 6, after V lost 7 bases and J lost 4 bases. The CDR3: CASKDGQGGYGYTF. The CDR3 DNA is TGTGCCAGCAAGGACGGACAGGGGGGCTATGGCTACACCTTC.

This sequence joins TRBV5-1 and TRBJ2-2; TRBD2 is a possible D gene (6 bases). The V gene's germline CDR1 is SGHRS and CDR2 YFSETQ. CDR3 length equals 17 residues. Between the trimmed V and J ends, which lost 3 bases and 0 bases, there was a span of 15 bases. DNA of the CDR3: TGCGCCAGCAGCTCCCCATATTCGGGGGCGAACACCGGGGAGCTGTTTTTT. Protein: CASSSPYSGANTGELFF.

The V call is TRBV4-3, the J call TRBJ2-7; TRBD1 might be the D (6 bases). The CDR3 has 16 amino acids. The V gene's germline CDR1 is LGHNA and CDR2 YSLEER. V was cut by 0 bases and J by 2 bases, with 14 bases left in between. The DNA of the CDR3 is TGCGCCAGCAGCCAAGAGTATGACAGGCGGACCTACGAGCAGTACTTC. Residues: CASSQEYDRRTYEQYF.

The J gene is TRBJ2-2, the V gene TRBV7-9, with D possibly being TRBD2 (6 bases). V was shortened by 3 bases and J by 7 bases, with 12 bases between the two germline ends. The CDR3 length is 14 residues. CDR1 and CDR2 (germline): SEHNR, FQNEAQ (reference sequence). This CDR3 reads CASSLWRDVGELFF. Written as DNA, the CDR3 is TGTGCCAGCAGCTTGTGGAGGGACGTCGGGGAGCTGTTTTTT.

This clone appeared a single time. The V and J genes are TRBV3-1 (or the pseudogene TRBV3-2) and TRBJ1-1, with D unresolved. V was trimmed by 3 bases and J by 5 bases, leaving 10 bases between them. The V gene's germline CDR1 is LGHDT and CDR2 YNNKEL (reference sequence). This CDR3 has 13 residues. CDR3 bases: TGTGCCAGCAGCCAGTATGGCGGGACTGAAGCTTTCTTT. As protein: CASSQYGGTEAFF.

This chain links TRBV30 with TRBJ2-1; weak D call: TRBD2 (6 bases). CDR1 is GTSNPN, CDR2 SVGIG, per germline (reference sequence). V gave up 1 base and J gave up 9 bases, with 10 bases separating them. The CDR3 covers 12 residues. Here the CDR3 reads CAWSEVGGEQFF. In nucleotides, the CDR3 is TGTGCCTGGAGTGAGGTGGGAGGTGAGCAGTTCTTC.

CDR3 in amino acids: CASSLGTRGATNEKLFF. The DNA of the CDR3 is TGTGCCAGCAGCTTGGGAACCCGGGGGGCAACTAATGAAAAACTGTTTTTT. The rearrangement uses TRBV11-2 and TRBJ1-4; tentative D call: TRBD1 (5 bases). Trimming shortened V by 3 bases and J by 0 bases, and 14 bases separated the two germline ends. The CDR3 spans 17 residues. Germline V CDR1 and CDR2: SGHAT, FQNNGV.

The rearrangement links TRBV11-3 to TRBJ1-2, with 8 nucleotides matching TRBD1. The CDR3 consists of 15 residues. V lost 5 bases and J lost 6; bases outside the gene matches: 11. The germline CDR1 and CDR2 sequences are SGHNT and YENEEA. CDR3 sequence: CASSIGQGFDNGYTF. DNA of the CDR3: TGTGCCAGCAGCATAGGACAGGGATTTGATAATGGCTACACCTTC. The whole variable domain, remainder taken from reference TRBV11-3 and TRBJ1-2, is EAGVVQSPRYKIIEKKQPVAFWCNPISGHNTLYWYLQNLGQGPELLIRYENEEAVDDSQLPKDRFSAERLKGVDSTLKIQPAELGDSAVYLCASSIGQGFDNGYTFGSGTRLTVV.